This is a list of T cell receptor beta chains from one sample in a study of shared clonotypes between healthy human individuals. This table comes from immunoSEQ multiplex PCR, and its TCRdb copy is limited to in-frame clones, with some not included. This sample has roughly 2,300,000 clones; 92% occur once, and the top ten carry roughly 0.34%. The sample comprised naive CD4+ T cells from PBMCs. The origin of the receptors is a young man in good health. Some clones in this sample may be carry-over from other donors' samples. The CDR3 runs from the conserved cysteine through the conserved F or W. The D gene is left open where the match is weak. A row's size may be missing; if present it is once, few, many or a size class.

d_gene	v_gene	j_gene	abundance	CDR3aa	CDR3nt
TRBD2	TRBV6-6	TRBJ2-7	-	CASRHSGRTTYEQYF	TGTGCCAGCAGACACAGCGGGAGAACTACTTACGAGCAGTACTTC
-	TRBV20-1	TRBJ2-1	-	CSARGYNEQFF	TGCAGTGCTCGAGGGTACAATGAGCAGTTCTTC
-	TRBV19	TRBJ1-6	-	CASRPQGSNSPLHF	TGTGCCAGCCGACCCCAGGGGTCTAATTCACCCCTCCACTTT
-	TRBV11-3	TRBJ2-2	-	CASSFWDVAANTGELFF	TGTGCCAGCAGCTTCTGGGACGTGGCTGCGAACACCGGGGAGCTGTTTTTT
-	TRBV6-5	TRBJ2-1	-	CASRGRHSSYNEQFF	TGTGCCAGCAGGGGCAGACACAGCTCCTACAATGAGCAGTTCTTC
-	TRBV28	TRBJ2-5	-	CASSIQAPQETQYF	TGTGCCAGCAGTATACAGGCGCCACAAGAGACCCAGTACTTC
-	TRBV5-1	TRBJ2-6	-	CASSPGSGANVLTF	TGCGCCAGCAGCCCCGGCTCTGGGGCCAACGTCCTGACTTTC
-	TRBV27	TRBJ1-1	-	CASSSWGYGGVGEAFF	TGTGCCAGCAGCTCGTGGGGTTACGGGGGAGTAGGTGAAGCTTTCTTT
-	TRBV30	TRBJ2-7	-	CAWDRLYEQYF	TGTGCCTGGGACAGGCTCTACGAGCAGTACTTC
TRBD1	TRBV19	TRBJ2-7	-	CASSPRQGPYEQYF	TGTGCCAGTAGTCCTCGACAGGGTCCCTACGAGCAGTACTTC
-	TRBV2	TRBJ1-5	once	CASGQSGNQPQHF	TGTGCCAGCGGGCAGTCTGGAAATCAGCCCCAGCATTTT
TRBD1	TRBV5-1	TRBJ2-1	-	CASSLITGGLDEQFF	TGCGCCAGCAGCTTGATAACAGGGGGCCTAGATGAGCAGTTCTTC
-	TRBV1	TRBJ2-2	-	CTSTIAGAVTGELFF	TGCACCAGCACCATCGCGGGGGCGGTCACCGGGGAGCTGTTTTTT
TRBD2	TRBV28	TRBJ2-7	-	CASSRTPSGRVYEQYF	TGTGCCAGCAGCCGGACCCCTAGCGGGAGGGTCTACGAGCAGTACTTC
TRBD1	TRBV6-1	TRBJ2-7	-	CASSDLGQSYEQYF	TGTGCCAGCAGTGACCTGGGACAGTCCTACGAGCAGTACTTC
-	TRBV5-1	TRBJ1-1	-	CASSPEGTRGSGAFF	TGCGCCAGCAGCCCCGAGGGAACCAGGGGATCTGGCGCTTTCTTT
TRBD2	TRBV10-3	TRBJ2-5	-	CAIAGASGEPTQETQYF	TGTGCCATCGCGGGCGCTAGCGGGGAACCTACACAAGAGACCCAGTACTTC
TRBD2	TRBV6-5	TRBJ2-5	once	CASSSPRGGRHETQYF	TGTGCCAGCAGTTCTCCCCGAGGCGGGAGGCACGAGACCCAGTACTTC
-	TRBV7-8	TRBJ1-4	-	CASSYGGYRGEKLFF	TGTGCCAGCAGCTATGGGGGCTATAGAGGAGAAAAACTGTTTTTT
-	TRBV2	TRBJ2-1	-	CASGRTARNEQFF	TGTGCCAGCGGAAGGACTGCTCGCAATGAGCAGTTCTTC
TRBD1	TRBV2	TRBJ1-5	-	CASSGQGPYEPQHF	TGTGCCAGCAGTGGACAGGGACCGTATGAGCCCCAGCATTTT
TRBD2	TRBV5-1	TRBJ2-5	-	CASSRSGLAGISETQYF	TGCGCCAGCAGCCGATCCGGACTAGCGGGAATAAGCGAGACCCAGTACTTC
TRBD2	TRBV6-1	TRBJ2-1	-	CASSPSGRTRNEQFF	TGTGCCAGCAGTCCGAGCGGGAGGACTAGGAATGAGCAGTTCTTC
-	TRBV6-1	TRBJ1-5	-	CASSKSRDSNQPQHF	TGTGCCAGCAGTAAGAGCCGGGACAGCAATCAGCCCCAGCATTTT
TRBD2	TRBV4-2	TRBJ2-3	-	CASSQVSGLAGGTSTDTQYF	TGTGCCAGCAGCCAAGTATCAGGACTAGCGGGGGGGACTAGCACAGATACGCAGTATTTT
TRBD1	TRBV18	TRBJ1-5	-	CASSPGTGGNNQPQHF	TGTGCCAGCTCACCGGGGACAGGGGGAAACAATCAGCCCCAGCATTTT
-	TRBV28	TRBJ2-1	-	CAIEHYLREQFF	TGTGCCATAGAACACTACCTCCGGGAGCAGTTCTTC
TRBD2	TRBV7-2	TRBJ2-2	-	CASSPPGLAGGGTGELFF	TGTGCCAGCAGCCCGCCGGGACTAGCGGGAGGTGGAACCGGGGAGCTGTTTTTT
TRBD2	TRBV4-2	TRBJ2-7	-	CASSQGLAGVLPYEQYF	TGTGCCAGCAGCCAAGGACTAGCGGGAGTTCTACCGTACGAGCAGTACTTC
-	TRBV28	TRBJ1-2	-	CASREQGDYGYTF	TGTGCCAGCAGGGAACAGGGTGACTATGGCTACACCTTC
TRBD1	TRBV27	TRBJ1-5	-	CASSPAKGAGQPQHF	TGTGCCAGCAGTCCGGCCAAGGGGGCCGGTCAGCCCCAGCATTTT
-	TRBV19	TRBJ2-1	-	CASSTLPRAGGLFF	TGTGCCAGTAGTACCCTCCCGAGGGCAGGCGGTCTGTTCTTC
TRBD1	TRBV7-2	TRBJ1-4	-	CASSLEGTGLEKLFF	TGTGCCAGCAGCTTAGAAGGGACAGGGCTTGAAAAACTGTTTTTT
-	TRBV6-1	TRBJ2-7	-	CASKRTGSYEQYF	TGTGCCAGCAAAAGGACTGGATCCTACGAGCAGTACTTC
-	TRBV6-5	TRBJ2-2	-	CASRRVAANTGELFF	TGTGCCAGCCGTAGGGTCGCAGCGAACACCGGGGAGCTGTTTTTT
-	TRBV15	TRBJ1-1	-	CATSRGANTEAFF	TGTGCCACCAGCAGGGGCGCGAACACTGAAGCTTTCTTT
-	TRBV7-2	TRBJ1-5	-	CASSFLGSLQPQHF	TGTGCCAGCAGCTTCCTAGGCAGTCTACAGCCCCAGCATTTT
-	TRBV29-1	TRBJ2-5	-	CSVDGGRGFQETQYF	TGCAGCGTTGACGGGGGACGGGGGTTCCAAGAGACCCAGTACTTC
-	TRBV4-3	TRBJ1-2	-	CASSQSSRGAGFSGYTF	TGCGCCAGCAGCCAATCCAGTCGAGGAGCGGGGTTTTCGGGCTACACCTTC
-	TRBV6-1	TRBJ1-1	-	CASRVTQSNEAFF	TGTGCCAGCAGGGTGACACAGAGCAATGAAGCTTTCTTT
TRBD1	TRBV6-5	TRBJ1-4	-	CASSYAGQDNEKLFF	TGTGCCAGCAGTTACGCAGGACAGGACAATGAAAAACTGTTTTTT
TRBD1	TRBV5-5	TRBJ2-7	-	CASSPGGLAYEQYF	TGTGCCAGCAGCCCAGGGGGCCTTGCGTACGAGCAGTACTTC
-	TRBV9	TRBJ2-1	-	CASSALGNNEQFF	TGTGCCAGCAGCGCCCTGGGGAACAATGAGCAGTTCTTC
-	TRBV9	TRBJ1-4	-	CASSDARGSNEKLFF	TGTGCCAGCAGCGACGCCCGGGGCTCTAATGAAAAACTGTTTTTT
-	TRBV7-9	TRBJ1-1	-	CASSPPPPNTEAFF	TGTGCCAGCAGCCCCCCCCCTCCGAACACTGAAGCTTTCTTT
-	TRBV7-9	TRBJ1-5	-	CASSYDDSNQPQHF	TGTGCCAGCAGCTACGATGATAGCAATCAGCCCCAGCATTTT
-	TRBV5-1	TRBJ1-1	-	CASSLISGPQGGAFF	TGCGCCAGCAGCTTGATCTCTGGGCCCCAAGGGGGAGCTTTCTTT
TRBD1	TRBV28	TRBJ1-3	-	CASRHRDSRDTIYF	TGTGCCAGCAGGCACCGGGACAGCCGGGACACCATATATTTT
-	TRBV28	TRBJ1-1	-	CACKPMGHRDTEAFF	TGTGCCTGCAAGCCAATGGGGCACCGGGACACTGAAGCTTTCTTT
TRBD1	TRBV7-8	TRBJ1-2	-	CASSTDRGLNYGYTF	TGTGCCAGCAGCACCGACAGGGGGTTAAACTATGGCTACACCTTC